A single sample is the source of the 9 T cell receptor beta chains below, sequenced in a study of T cell changes during pregnancy in multiple sclerosis. Here immunoSEQ multiplex PCR was the method, and the copy in TCRdb shows in-frame clones only, minus some. The sample includes some 99,000 clones, under 95% of them seen just once. The sample consisted of peripheral blood, taken after pregnancy. The receptors come from a female donor with multiple sclerosis, enrolled in a pregnancy study.

The genes are TRBV2 and TRBJ2-5; D not certain. Trimming stripped 6 bases from V and 5 bases from J, with 16 bases between. Germline V gene sequence: CDR1 SNHLY, CDR2 FYNNEI. The CDR3 is made up of 14 amino acids. CDR3 amino acids: CASRDPQLRETQYF. CDR3 nucleotide sequence: TGTGCCAGCAGAGACCCTCAGTTGCGGGAGACCCAGTACTTC.

The V call is TRBV11-2, the J call TRBJ2-3; 7 bases line up with TRBD1. The junction had 9 bases not matched to a gene; V was cut back by 1 base and J by 5 bases. In germline, CDR1 is SGHAT, CDR2 FQNNGV. CDR3 size: 16 residues. The CDR3 reads CASSLVTTGVVDTQYF. Written as DNA, the CDR3 is TGTGCCAGCAGCTTAGTAACTACAGGGGTTGTAGATACGCAGTATTTT.

This chain links TRBV25-1 with TRBJ2-1; TRBD2 matches at 11 bases. V lost 5 bases and J lost 5; bases outside the gene matches: 5. Germline values: CDR1 MGHDK, CDR2 SYGVNS. The CDR3 runs 15 residues. CDR3 amino acids: CASSPLAGAHNEQFF. CDR3 DNA: TGTGCCAGCAGTCCACTAGCGGGAGCCCACAATGAGCAGTTCTTC.

The V and J genes are TRBV4-3 and TRBJ2-1; no reliable D call. The V gene's germline CDR1 is LGHNA and CDR2 YSLEER. The CDR3 runs 18 residues. The V end was cut by 0 bases, the J end by 0 bases, with 15 bases between. The CDR3 DNA sequence: TGCGCCAGCAGCCAAGATAGGCCAGACCGGAGCTCCTACAATGAGCAGTTCTTC. It is translated as CASSQDRPDRSSYNEQFF.

This chain connects TRBV5-4 to TRBJ2-7; TRBD2 matches at 8 bases. The J segment lost 2 bases and the V segment lost 2 bases, leaving 3 bases of the junction unmatched. The CDR3 consists of 14 residues. In germline, CDR1 is SGHNT, CDR2 YYREEE (reference sequence). The DNA for the CDR3 is TGTGCCAGCAGCTTTGCGGGAGGCACCTACGAGCAGTACTTC. It translates to CASSFAGGTYEQYF.

This chain joins TRBV18 and TRBJ2-7; D gene ambiguous. The length of the CDR3 is 14 residues. Germline V lookup: CDR1 KGHSH, CDR2 LQKENI. V was shortened by 3 bases and J by 5 bases, with 14 bases between the two germline ends. The CDR3 sequence is CASSPLGFRDEQYF. The CDR3 DNA is TGTGCCAGCTCACCGTTAGGTTTTCGGGACGAGCAGTACTTC.

The chain links TRBV4-1 to TRBJ2-7; TRBD2 matches at 13 bases. CDR3 length: 16 amino acids. After removal of 4 bases from V and 1 base from J, the junction contained 4 bases not matched to a gene. Germline V gene sequence: CDR1 MGHRA, CDR2 YSYEKL. CDR3 sequence reads: CASSLRTSGSSYEQYF. DNA of the CDR3: TGCGCCAGCAGCCTCCGGACTAGCGGGAGTTCCTACGAGCAGTACTTC.

The chain links TRBV5-1 to TRBJ2-5; D ambiguous. CDR3 length: 14 residues. Germline CDR1 is SGHRS and CDR2 is YFSETQ. V lost 0 bases, J lost 1 base, and 7 bases lay in between. CDR3 loop: CASSLGAIQETQYF. In nucleotides, the CDR3 is TGCGCCAGCAGCTTGGGAGCGATCCAAGAGACCCAGTACTTC.

CDR3 region: CASSLIDRNPYEQYF. DNA for the CDR3: TGCGCCAGCAGCTTGATCGACAGGAACCCCTACGAGCAGTACTTC. The chain employs TRBV5-1 and TRBJ2-7, with D possibly matching TRBD1 (6 bases). The CDR3 spans 15 residues. Trimming stripped 1 base from V and 2 bases from J, with 13 bases between. CDR1 and CDR2 (germline): SGHRS, YFSETQ.